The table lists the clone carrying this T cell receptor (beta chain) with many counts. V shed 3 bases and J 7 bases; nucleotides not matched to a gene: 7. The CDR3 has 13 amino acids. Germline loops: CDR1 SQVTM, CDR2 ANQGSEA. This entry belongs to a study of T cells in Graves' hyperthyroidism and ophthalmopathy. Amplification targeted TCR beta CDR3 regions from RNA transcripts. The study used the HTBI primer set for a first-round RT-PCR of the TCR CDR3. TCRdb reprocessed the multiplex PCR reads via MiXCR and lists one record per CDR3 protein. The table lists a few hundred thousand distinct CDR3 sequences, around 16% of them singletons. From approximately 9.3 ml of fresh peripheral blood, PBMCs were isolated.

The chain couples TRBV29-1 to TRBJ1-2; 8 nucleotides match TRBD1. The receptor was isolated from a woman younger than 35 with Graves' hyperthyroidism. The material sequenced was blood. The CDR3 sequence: CSVDAGGAGGYTF. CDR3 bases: TGCAGCGTTGATGCAGGGGGCGCCGGTGGCTACACCTTC.